This TCR beta chain appears in the sequencing data of a study of CD4+ T cells in melanoma. The V end was cut by 4 bases, the J end by 1 base, with 17 bases between. This CDR3 has 17 residues. CDR1 SNHLY and CDR2 FYNNEI come from the germline V gene. Produced via immunoSEQ multiplex PCR; TCRdb's table is partial and in-frame only. The repertoire consists of roughly 140,000 clones, with roughly 91% occurring once and the leading ten covering less than 2%. Concerning this clone: What it binds is unknown.

Study results and limitations: A reported correlation linked neoantigen-specific CD4+ T cells to CD8+, macrophage and B cell function. Diverse differentiation states were reported for melanoma neoantigen-specific CD4+ T cells.

The sequence was obtained from a human donor with melanoma. The V call is TRBV2, the J call TRBJ1-5; D is uncertain. CDR3 in DNA: TGTGCCAGCAGTGTCTTCGGCGGATCGGGCAGCAATCAGCCCCAGCATTTT. Translation: CASSVFGGSGSNQPQHF. The complete variable domain, with remaining parts taken from reference TRBV2 and TRBJ1-5, reads EPEVTQTPSHQVTQMGQEVILRCVPISNHLYFYWYRQILGQKVEFLVSFYNNEISEKSEIFDDQFSVERPDGSNFTLKIRSTKLEDSAMYFCASSVFGGSGSNQPQHFGDGTRLSIL.